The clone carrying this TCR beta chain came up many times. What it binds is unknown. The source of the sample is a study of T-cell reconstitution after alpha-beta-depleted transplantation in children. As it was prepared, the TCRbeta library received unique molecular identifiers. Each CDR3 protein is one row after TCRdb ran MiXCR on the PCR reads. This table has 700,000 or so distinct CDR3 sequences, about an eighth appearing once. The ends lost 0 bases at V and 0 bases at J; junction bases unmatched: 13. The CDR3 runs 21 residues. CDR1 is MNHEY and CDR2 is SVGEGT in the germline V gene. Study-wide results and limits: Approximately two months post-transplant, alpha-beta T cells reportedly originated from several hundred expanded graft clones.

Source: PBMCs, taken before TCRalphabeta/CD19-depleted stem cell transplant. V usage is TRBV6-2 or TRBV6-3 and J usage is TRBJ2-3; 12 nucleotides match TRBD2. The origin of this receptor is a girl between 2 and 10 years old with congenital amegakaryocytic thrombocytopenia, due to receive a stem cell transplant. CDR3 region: CASSYSWTSGTLQASTDTQYF. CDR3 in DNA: TGTGCCAGCAGTTACTCCTGGACTAGCGGGACTCTACAAGCTAGCACAGATACGCAGTATTTT.